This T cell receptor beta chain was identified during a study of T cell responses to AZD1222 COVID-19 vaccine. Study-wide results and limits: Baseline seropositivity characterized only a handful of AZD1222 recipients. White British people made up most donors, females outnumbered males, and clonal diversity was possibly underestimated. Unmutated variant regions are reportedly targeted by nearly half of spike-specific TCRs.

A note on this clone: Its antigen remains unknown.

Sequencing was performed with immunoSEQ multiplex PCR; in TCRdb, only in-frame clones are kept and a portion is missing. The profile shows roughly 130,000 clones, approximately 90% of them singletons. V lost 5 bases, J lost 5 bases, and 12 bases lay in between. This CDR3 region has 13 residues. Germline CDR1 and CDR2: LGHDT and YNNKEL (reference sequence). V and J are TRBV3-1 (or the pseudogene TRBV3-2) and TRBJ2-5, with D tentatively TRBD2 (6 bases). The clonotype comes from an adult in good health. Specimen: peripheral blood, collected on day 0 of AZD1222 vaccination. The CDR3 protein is CASSFASVETQYF. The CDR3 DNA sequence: TGTGCCAGCAGCTTTGCTAGCGTGGAGACCCAGTACTTC.